These T cell receptor beta chains were read from a single sample in a study of beta chain features in type 1 diabetes. Only in-frame clones appear in the TCRdb table, and some are missing; sequencing was by immunoSEQ multiplex PCR. The sample holds over 100,000 clones, approximately 37% seen once. Sequencing was performed on stem cell memory CD4+ T cells from blood. The receptors originated from a woman between 18 and 30 years old in good health. Both conserved end residues are part of each CDR3. The order of the fields is D gene, clone size, CDR3 length, V gene, J gene, CDR3 DNA, CDR3 protein. The D gene is left open where the match is weak. Expanded clones are given a class, and other clones once, few, many or no size at all.

d_call: TRBD2; clone_size: .; cdr3_length: 16; v_call: TRBV7-8; j_call: TRBJ2-7; cdr3_nt: TGTGCCAGCAGCTTATGGGGAAGCGGGAGCCCTTACGAGCAGTACTTC; cdr3_aa: CASSLWGSGSPYEQYF
d_call: TRBD2; clone_size: .; cdr3_length: 13; v_call: TRBV7-3; j_call: TRBJ2-1; cdr3_nt: TGTGCCAGCAGCCTCGGGGGGATCAATGAGCAGTTCTTC; cdr3_aa: CASSLGGINEQFF
d_call: .; clone_size: .; cdr3_length: 12; v_call: TRBV4-2; j_call: TRBJ2-3; cdr3_nt: TGTGCCAGCAGCCAAGATGAAACGCGGAGGTATTTT; cdr3_aa: CASSQDETRRYF
d_call: .; clone_size: .; cdr3_length: 16; v_call: TRBV7-6; j_call: TRBJ1-5; cdr3_nt: TGTGCCAGCAGCTTAGCGCCGTCAGGGACTAATCAGCCCCAGCATTTT; cdr3_aa: CASSLAPSGTNQPQHF
d_call: TRBD1; clone_size: few; cdr3_length: 16; v_call: TRBV16; j_call: TRBJ1-1; cdr3_nt: TGTGCCAGCAGCCCCCAATTGACAGGGGGGGTGACTGAAGCTTTCTTT; cdr3_aa: CASSPQLTGGVTEAFF
d_call: .; clone_size: .; cdr3_length: 12; v_call: TRBV28; j_call: TRBJ1-5; cdr3_nt: TGTGCCAGCCGACCGGGGGGACAGCCCCAGCATTTT; cdr3_aa: CASRPGGQPQHF
d_call: TRBD2; clone_size: .; cdr3_length: 17; v_call: TRBV4-2; j_call: TRBJ2-7; cdr3_nt: TGTGCCAGCAGCCAGGTTGGACTAGCGGGAGGGTCCTACGAGCAGTACTTC; cdr3_aa: CASSQVGLAGGSYEQYF
d_call: .; clone_size: .; cdr3_length: 14; v_call: TRBV5-1; j_call: TRBJ2-3; cdr3_nt: TGCGCCAGCAGCTATAGCGAGAGCACAGATACGCAGTATTTT; cdr3_aa: CASSYSESTDTQYF
d_call: TRBD2; clone_size: few; cdr3_length: 15; v_call: TRBV4-2; j_call: TRBJ2-2; cdr3_nt: TGTGCCAGCAGCCCGGGACTAGCGGGCCCCGGGGAGCTGTTTTTT; cdr3_aa: CASSPGLAGPGELFF
d_call: TRBD1; clone_size: .; cdr3_length: 14; v_call: TRBV18; j_call: TRBJ2-7; cdr3_nt: TGTGCCAGCTCTCCAATCGACAGGGGACACGAGCAGTACTTC; cdr3_aa: CASSPIDRGHEQYF
d_call: .; clone_size: few; cdr3_length: 13; v_call: TRBV7-2; j_call: TRBJ1-1; cdr3_nt: TGTGCCAGCAGAAAACAATATGACACTGAAGCTTTCTTT; cdr3_aa: CASRKQYDTEAFF
d_call: TRBD2; clone_size: .; cdr3_length: 17; v_call: TRBV5-1; j_call: TRBJ2-1; cdr3_nt: TGCGCCAGCACTGGTGTGGGGGGGAGCGGAACCTACAATGAGCAGTTCTTC; cdr3_aa: CASTGVGGSGTYNEQFF
d_call: TRBD2; clone_size: .; cdr3_length: 14; v_call: TRBV6-5; j_call: TRBJ2-7; cdr3_nt: TGTGCCAGCAGCCTACTAGCGGGAGAGGGTGAGCAGTACTTC; cdr3_aa: CASSLLAGEGEQYF
d_call: .; clone_size: .; cdr3_length: 13; v_call: TRBV4-3; j_call: TRBJ1-2; cdr3_nt: TGCGCCAGCAGCCAAGAGCAGTCGTATGGCTACACCTTC; cdr3_aa: CASSQEQSYGYTF